This T cell receptor (beta chain) was retrieved from a study of blood T cell repertoires in COVID-19. Study-level information: PBMCs, B-cell-depleted T cells, or T cells provided the cDNA or gDNA that made up the material.

This CDR3 is 11 amino acids long. The V end was cut by 6 bases, the J end by 8 bases, with 10 bases between. The germline V gene encodes CDR1 MNHEY and CDR2 SVGAGI. Study processing details: By means of reference gene primer amplification, nucleated cell counts were estimated. Profiled with immunoSEQ multiplex PCR; TCRdb holds only in-frame clones, not every one. V, J and clone size derive from that table, while D and trimming were established from the DNA sequence. The sample includes 37,000 or so clones, more than 85% of them seen just once. This clonotype was obtained from a man in his 70s with acute or convalescent COVID-19. V and J are TRBV6-5 and TRBJ1-2; D might be TRBD1 (6 bases). Sequencing was carried out using peripheral blood. This chain's CDR3 is CASRDRNGYTF. In DNA, the CDR3 is TGTGCCAGCAGGGACAGAAACGGCTACACCTTC.